A selection of T cell receptor beta chains follows, all from one sample in a study of beta chain features in type 1 diabetes. The assay was immunoSEQ multiplex PCR, and TCRdb's table has in-frame clones only and misses some. The table has approximately 340,000 clones, around 15% seen once. Sequencing was carried out using naive CD4+ T cells from blood. The source of these receptors is a woman aged 18-29 years in good health. Each CDR3 is given with its conserved first and last residue. The D gene is left open where the match is weak. Size is omitted from some rows. Given values are once, few, many or a class for expanded clones.

TRBV9	few	TRBD2	TRBJ2-1	TGTGCCAGCAGCGTAGGTGGAAGGGCGGGAGGATACAATGAGCAGTTCTTC	CASSVGGRAGGYNEQFF
TRBV4-2	few	TRBD1	TRBJ1-5	TGTGCCAGCAGCCAGGAGACCGGGACAGGGGGTAATAGGCAGCATTTT	CASSQETGTGGNRQHF
TRBV2	few	NA	TRBJ1-1	TGTGCCAGCAAGTACAGGAACACTGAAGCTTTCTTT	CASKYRNTEAFF
TRBV7-9	NA	TRBD1	TRBJ2-2	TGTGCCAGCCTCTCACAGGGGGCGGGCGGGGAGCTGTTTTTT	CASLSQGAGGELFF
TRBV5-4	few	NA	TRBJ2-5	TGTGCCTACCACCCGTCGGGCAGGGTGCCGCAAGAGACCCAGTACTTC	CAYHPSGRVPQETQYF
TRBV9	NA	TRBD2	TRBJ2-3	TGTGCCAGCAGCGCGGGACTAGCGGGAGGTACATTCACAGATACGCAGTATTTT	CASSAGLAGGTFTDTQYF
TRBV7-9	few	NA	TRBJ1-2	TGTGCCAGCAGCGCTGGCCCCCTTGGCTACACCTTC	CASSAGPLGYTF
TRBV6-5	NA	NA	TRBJ2-3	TGTGCCAGCAGTTACGCCCCGCAGGGGAGCACAGATACGCAGTATTTT	CASSYAPQGSTDTQYF
TRBV14	NA	TRBD2	TRBJ2-1	TGTGCCAGCAGCCGGCTAGCGGGAGACTACAATGAGCAGTTCTTC	CASSRLAGDYNEQFF
TRBV18	few	TRBD2	TRBJ2-1	TGTGCCAGCTCACCACTAGCGGGGGTTCACAATGAGCAGTTCTTC	CASSPLAGVHNEQFF
TRBV27	few	TRBD2	TRBJ2-1	TGTGCCAGCAGTTCGCGGACTAGCGGGAGTAAGTTCTTC	CASSSRTSGSKFF
TRBV6-6	NA	NA	TRBJ2-7	TGTGCCAGCAGTCGGGTAGCGGCCTCCTACGAGCAGTACTTC	CASSRVAASYEQYF
TRBV27	NA	TRBD1	TRBJ2-6	TGTGCCAGCAGTTTCGGGACAGGGTACCCCTCTGGGGCCAACGTCCTGACTTTC	CASSFGTGYPSGANVLTF
TRBV28	few	TRBD2	TRBJ2-7	TGTGCCAGCAGCTCCGATATGCTAGCGGTAACCTACGAGCAGTACTTC	CASSSDMLAVTYEQYF
TRBV7-9	few	NA	TRBJ1-1	TGTGCCAGCAGCTTAGGACAACAGAACACTGAAGCTTTCTTT	CASSLGQQNTEAFF
TRBV25-1	NA	NA	TRBJ2-5	TGTGCCAGCAGTGAATCGCGGCAGCCCTGGGAGACCCAGTACTTC	CASSESRQPWETQYF
TRBV7-9	few	TRBD1	TRBJ2-1	TGTGCCAGCAGCCAGGACAGGGTCTCCTACAATGAGCAGTTCTTC	CASSQDRVSYNEQFF
TRBV29-1	NA	NA	TRBJ1-3	TGCAGCGTTGCTCCGGGACACCGCTCTGGAAACACCATATATTTT	CSVAPGHRSGNTIYF
TRBV11-3	NA	NA	TRBJ2-7	TGTGCCAGCAGCTCCTACACTAGTCACGAGCAGTACTTC	CASSSYTSHEQYF
TRBV9	NA	NA	TRBJ2-3	TGTGCCAGCAGCGCCAGGGCCCTCACAGATACGCAGTATTTT	CASSARALTDTQYF